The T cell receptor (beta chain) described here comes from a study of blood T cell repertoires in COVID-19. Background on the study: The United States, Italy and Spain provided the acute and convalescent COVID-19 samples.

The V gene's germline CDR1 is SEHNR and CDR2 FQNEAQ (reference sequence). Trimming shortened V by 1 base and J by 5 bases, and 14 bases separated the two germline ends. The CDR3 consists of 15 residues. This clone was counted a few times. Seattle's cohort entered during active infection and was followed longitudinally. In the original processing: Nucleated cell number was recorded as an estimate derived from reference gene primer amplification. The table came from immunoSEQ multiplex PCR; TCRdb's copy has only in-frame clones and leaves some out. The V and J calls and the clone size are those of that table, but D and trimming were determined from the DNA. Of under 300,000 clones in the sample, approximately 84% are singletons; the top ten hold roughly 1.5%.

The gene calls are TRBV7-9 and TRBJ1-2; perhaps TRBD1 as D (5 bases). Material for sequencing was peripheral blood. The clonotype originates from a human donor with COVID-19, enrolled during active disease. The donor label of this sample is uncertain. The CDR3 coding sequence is TGTGCCAGCAGCTTAGAGGGTTACACAGGTTATGGCTACACCTTC. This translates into CASSLEGYTGYGYTF.